In its sample, the clone carrying this T cell receptor beta chain was seen a few times. As yet, its antigen is unknown. The record originates from a study of response to subunit inactivated influenza vaccine. Whole-study results and caveats: The study's authors posited that every seasonal influenza vaccination enlists few new T cells.

CDR1 is SGHTA, CDR2 FQGNSA, per germline. There are 15 residues in the CDR3. V dropped 5 bases and J dropped 8; count of bases not matched to a gene: 9. TCRdb re-called the RT-PCR reads through MiXCR, storing one row per CDR3 protein. The data contain some 800,000 distinct CDR3 sequences, 20% to 25% of them singletons. This sample comprised PBMCs from blood, obtained approximately 5 days after vaccination. The genes are TRBV7-2 and TRBJ2-1; 10 bases line up with TRBD2. This sequence was found in a man aged 50 or older who received an inactivated influenza vaccine. CDR3 loop: CASSHSGRARDEQFF. The DNA for the CDR3 is TGTGCCAGCAGCCACAGCGGGAGGGCCCGGGATGAGCAGTTCTTC.